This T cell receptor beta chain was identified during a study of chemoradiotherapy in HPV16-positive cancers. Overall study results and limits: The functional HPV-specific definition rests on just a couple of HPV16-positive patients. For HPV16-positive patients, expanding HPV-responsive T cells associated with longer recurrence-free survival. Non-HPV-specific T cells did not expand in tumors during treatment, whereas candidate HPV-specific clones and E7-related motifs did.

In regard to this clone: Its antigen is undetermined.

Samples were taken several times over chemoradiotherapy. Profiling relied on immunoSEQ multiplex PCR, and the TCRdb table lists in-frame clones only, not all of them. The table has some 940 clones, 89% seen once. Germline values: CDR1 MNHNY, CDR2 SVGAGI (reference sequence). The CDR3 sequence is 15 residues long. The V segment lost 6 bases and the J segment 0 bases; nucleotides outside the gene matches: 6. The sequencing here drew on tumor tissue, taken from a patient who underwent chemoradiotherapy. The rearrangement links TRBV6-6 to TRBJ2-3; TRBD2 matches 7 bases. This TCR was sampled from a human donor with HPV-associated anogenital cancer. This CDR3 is CASRLAATSTDTQYF. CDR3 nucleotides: TGTGCCAGCAGGCTAGCGGCTACTAGCACAGATACGCAGTATTTT.